One sample yielded the 6 T cell receptor beta chains listed below, sequenced in a study of shared T cell receptors in the human thymus. Some clones are missing from TCRdb's copy, which holds only in-frame ones; the method was immunoSEQ multiplex PCR. This table holds some 720,000 clones, around nine tenths found once. The same data also went into a second study, on human thymus T cells.

The material sequenced was thymocytes. Every receptor here comes from a boy under three years old with a congenital heart defect.

This chain connects TRBV10-3 to TRBJ2-3; TRBD2 aligns across 10 bases. CDR1 is ENHRY, CDR2 SYGVKD, per germline. The junction had 2 bases not matched to a gene; V was cut back by 9 bases and J by 2 bases. The CDR3 sequence is 13 residues long. CDR3 in amino acids: CAIGTSVTDTQYF. The CDR3 bases are TGTGCCATAGGGACTAGCGTCACAGATACGCAGTATTTT.

The V and J genes are TRBV19 and TRBJ2-2; TRBD1 matches 8 bases. The germline gives CDR1 LNHDA, CDR2 SQIVND (reference sequence). Trimming took 2 bases from V and 4 from J; bases not matched to a gene: 9. The CDR3 contains 17 residues. This CDR3 is CASSILGQGHRTGELFF. The CDR3 region has the DNA TGTGCCAGTAGTATATTAGGACAGGGCCATCGCACCGGGGAGCTGTTTTTT.

This clone was detected only once. The rearrangement joins TRBV4-3 to TRBJ2-7; possible D gene TRBD2, 5 bases. The CDR3 runs 14 residues. Per germline, CDR1 LGHNA and CDR2 YSLEER. The ends were cut back, 0 bases at V and 2 bases at J, with 8 bases in the middle. The CDR3 sequence: CASSQELVAYEQYF. CDR3 nucleotides: TGCGCCAGCAGCCAAGAACTAGTTGCCTACGAGCAGTACTTC.

This clone occurred once. The chain links TRBV29-1 to TRBJ2-1, with TRBD2 identical over 10 bases. Trimming took 7 bases from V and 7 from J; bases not matched to a gene: 10. The CDR3 contains 14 residues. CDR1 SQVTM and CDR2 ANQGSEA come from the germline V gene. This CDR3 is CSGQREGPVNEQFF. The CDR3 DNA reads as TGCAGCGGCCAGCGGGAGGGCCCGGTGAATGAGCAGTTCTTC.

The chain is built from TRBV18 and TRBJ2-5, with a weak D call TRBD2 (5 bases). This CDR3 is built from 17 residues. The germline V gene has CDR1 KGHSH and CDR2 LQKENI. The germline V and J ends were trimmed by 3 bases and 0 bases, with 17 bases remaining between them. This CDR3 reads CASSPPAGRGYQETQYF. The CDR3 DNA reads as TGTGCCAGCTCACCTCCGGCCGGACGAGGGTACCAAGAGACCCAGTACTTC.

The chain couples TRBV27 to TRBJ2-7, with TRBD2 as a possible D gene (5 bases). The CDR3 loop spans 16 amino acids. Germline loops: CDR1 MNHEY, CDR2 SMNVEV (reference sequence). V was clipped by 3 bases and J by 2 bases, with 17 bases between them. CDR3 bases: TGTGCCAGCAGTTTGGATTACTCGGGAATCCCCTACGAGCAGTACTTC. Its protein is CASSLDYSGIPYEQYF.